This TCR beta chain was retrieved from a study of blood T cell dynamics during melanoma immunotherapy. Time point noted: pre-treatment baseline. Germline CDR1 and CDR2: SQVTM and ANQGSEA. The V end lost 6 bases, the J end lost 13 bases, and 16 bases lay between the germline ends. The CDR3 sequence is 12 residues long. This clone was seen only a few times. Its antigen remains unknown. Study outcomes and limitations: It remained unknown if the driving T cell clones were melanoma-specific.

A fixed DNA input of roughly 0.35 ug was used per bulk PBMC sample. Sequencing was performed with immunoSEQ multiplex PCR; in TCRdb, only in-frame clones are kept and a portion is missing. This sample carries several thousand clones, 88% of them seen once, and the ten largest clones take around 2%. The specimen was blood, collected from a patient treated with checkpoint blockade. This chain joins TRBV29-1 and TRBJ1-6; the D gene is possibly TRBD1 (6 bases). This clonotype was obtained from a human donor with melanoma. CDR3 sequence reads: CSVYRAPGPLHF. The CDR3 DNA reads TGCAGCGTCTACAGGGCCCCCGGGCCCCTCCACTTT.